The present T cell receptor beta chain was sequenced within a study of patients and donors after allogeneic stem cell transplantation. This clonotype was detected many times. At one boundary the junction diverges from the germline segment, which might be a read error. Using its own MiXCR run on the RT-PCR reads, TCRdb lists one record per CDR3 protein. The table shows about 960,000 distinct CDR3 sequences, with under 20% occurring only once. The receptor comes from a human donor who was either an allogeneic HSCT recipient or a stem cell or donor lymphocyte infusion donor (not recorded which). It is not recorded whose cells these are; they may come from a transplant donor. Sample: blood, either unsorted or a sorted T cell fraction (not recorded which).

The CDR3 protein is CASSLVLAGNTGELFF. The CDR3, as DNA: TGTGCCAGCAGTTTAGTGTTGGCAGGGAACACCGGGGAGCTGTTTTTT. The chain uses TRBV5-1 and TRBJ2-2, with D hard to call. This CDR3 comprises 16 residues. Germline lookup yields CDR1 SGHRS and CDR2 YFSETQ.